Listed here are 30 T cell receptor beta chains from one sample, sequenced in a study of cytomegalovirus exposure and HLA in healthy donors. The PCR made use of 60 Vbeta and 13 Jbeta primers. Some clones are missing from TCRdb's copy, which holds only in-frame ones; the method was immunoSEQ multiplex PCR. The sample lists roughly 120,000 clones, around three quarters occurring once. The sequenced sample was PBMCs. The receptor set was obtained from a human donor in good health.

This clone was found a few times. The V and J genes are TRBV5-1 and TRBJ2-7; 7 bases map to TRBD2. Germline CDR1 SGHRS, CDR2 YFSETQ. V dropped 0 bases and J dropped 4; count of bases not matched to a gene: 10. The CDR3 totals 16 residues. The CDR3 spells CASSLGAGASKYEQYF. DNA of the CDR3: TGCGCCAGCAGCTTGGGGGCGGGAGCCTCTAAATACGAGCAGTACTTC.

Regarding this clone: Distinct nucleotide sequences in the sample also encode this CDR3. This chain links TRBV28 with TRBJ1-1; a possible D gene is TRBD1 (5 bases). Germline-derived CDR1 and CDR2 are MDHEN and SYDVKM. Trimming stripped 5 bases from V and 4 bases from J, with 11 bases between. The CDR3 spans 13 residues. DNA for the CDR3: TGTGCCAGCAGTGACTCCGGGGGCACTGAAGCTTTCTTT. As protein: CASSDSGGTEAFF.

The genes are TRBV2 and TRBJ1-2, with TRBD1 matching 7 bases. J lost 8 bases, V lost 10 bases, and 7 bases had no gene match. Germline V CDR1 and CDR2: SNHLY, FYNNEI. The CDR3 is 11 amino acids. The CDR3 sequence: CAKGQLHGYTF. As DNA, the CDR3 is TGTGCCAAGGGACAGCTCCACGGCTACACCTTC.

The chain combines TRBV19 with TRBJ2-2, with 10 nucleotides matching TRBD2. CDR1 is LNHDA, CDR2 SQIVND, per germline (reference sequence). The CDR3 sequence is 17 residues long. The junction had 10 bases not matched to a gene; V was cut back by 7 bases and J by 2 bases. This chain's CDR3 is CASTPGGLAANTGELFF. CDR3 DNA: TGTGCCAGTACCCCCGGAGGACTAGCGGCCAACACCGGGGAGCTGTTTTTT.

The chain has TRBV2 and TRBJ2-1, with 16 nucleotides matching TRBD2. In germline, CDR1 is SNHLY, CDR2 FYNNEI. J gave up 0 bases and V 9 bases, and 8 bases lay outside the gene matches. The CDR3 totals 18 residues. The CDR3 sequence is CASKRGTSGRASYNEQFF. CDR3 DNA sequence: TGTGCCAGTAAACGGGGGACTAGCGGGAGGGCCTCCTACAATGAGCAGTTCTTC.

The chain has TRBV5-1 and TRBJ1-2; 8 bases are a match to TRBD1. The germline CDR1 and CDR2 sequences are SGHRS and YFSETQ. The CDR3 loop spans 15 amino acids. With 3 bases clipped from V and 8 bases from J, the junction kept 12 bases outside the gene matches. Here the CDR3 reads CASSSGQGPYLGYTF. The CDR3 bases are TGCGCCAGCAGCTCCGGACAGGGCCCATATCTCGGCTACACCTTC.

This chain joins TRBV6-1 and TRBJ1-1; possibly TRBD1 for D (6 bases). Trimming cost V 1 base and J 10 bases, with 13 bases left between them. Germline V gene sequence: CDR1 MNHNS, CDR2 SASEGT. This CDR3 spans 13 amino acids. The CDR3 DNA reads TGTGCCAGCAGTGAAGGGCAGGGGACCCGAGCTTTCTTT. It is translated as CASSEGQGTRAFF.

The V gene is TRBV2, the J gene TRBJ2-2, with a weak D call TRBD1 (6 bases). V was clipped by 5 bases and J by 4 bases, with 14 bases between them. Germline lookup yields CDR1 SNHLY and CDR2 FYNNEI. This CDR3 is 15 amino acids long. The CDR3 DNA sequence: TGTGCCAGCAGTTCCGGACAGCGCGGCACCGGGGAGCTGTTTTTT. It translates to CASSSGQRGTGELFF.

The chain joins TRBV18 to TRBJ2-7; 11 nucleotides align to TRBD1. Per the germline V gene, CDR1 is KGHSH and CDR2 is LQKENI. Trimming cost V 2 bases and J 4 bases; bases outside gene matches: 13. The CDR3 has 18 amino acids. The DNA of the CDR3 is TGTGCCAGCTCACCAACACATTTTCGGACAGGGGGCGAATACGAGCAGTACTTC. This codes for CASSPTHFRTGGEYEQYF.

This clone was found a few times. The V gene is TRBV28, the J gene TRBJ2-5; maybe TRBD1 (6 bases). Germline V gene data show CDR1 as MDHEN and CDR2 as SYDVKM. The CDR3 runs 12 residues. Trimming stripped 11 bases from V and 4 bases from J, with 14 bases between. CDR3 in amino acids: CACQMGAETQYF. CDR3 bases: TGTGCCTGCCAAATGGGGGCAGAGACCCAGTACTTC. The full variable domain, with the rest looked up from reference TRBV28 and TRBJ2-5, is DVKVTQSSRYLVKRTGEKVFLECVQDMDHENMFWYRQDPGLGLRLIYFSYDVKMKEKGDIPEGYSVSREKKERFSLILESASTNQTSMYLCACQMGAETQYFGPGTRLLVL.

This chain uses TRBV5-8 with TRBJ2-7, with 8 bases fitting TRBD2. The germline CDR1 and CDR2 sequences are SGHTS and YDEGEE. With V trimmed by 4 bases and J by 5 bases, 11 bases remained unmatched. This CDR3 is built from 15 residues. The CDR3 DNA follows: TGTGCCAGCAGCGCGAGCGGGGGCGCGAGGGACGAGCAGTACTTC. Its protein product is CASSASGGARDEQYF.

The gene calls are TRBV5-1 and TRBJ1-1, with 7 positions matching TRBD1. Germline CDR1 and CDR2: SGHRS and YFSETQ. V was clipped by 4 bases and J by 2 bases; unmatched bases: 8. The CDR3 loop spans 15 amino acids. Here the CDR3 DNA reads TGCGCCAGCAGCCCTGGGACAGTCATAAACACTGAAGCTTTCTTT. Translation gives CASSPGTVINTEAFF.

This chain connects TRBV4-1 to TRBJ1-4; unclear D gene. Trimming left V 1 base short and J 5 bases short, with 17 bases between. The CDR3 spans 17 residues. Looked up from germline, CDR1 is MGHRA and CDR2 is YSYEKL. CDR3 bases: TGCGCCAGCAGCCAAGTCAGCGGGTCTGCCCTAAATGAAAAACTGTTTTTT. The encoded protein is CASSQVSGSALNEKLFF.

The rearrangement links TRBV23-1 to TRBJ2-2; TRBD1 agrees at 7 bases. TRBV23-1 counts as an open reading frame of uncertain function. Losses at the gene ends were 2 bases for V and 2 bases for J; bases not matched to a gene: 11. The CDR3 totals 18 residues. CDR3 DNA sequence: TGCGCCAGCAGTCAAAATGATTCCGGGACAGTTAACACCGGGGAGCTGTTTTTT. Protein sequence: CASSQNDSGTVNTGELFF.

In DNA form, the CDR3 reads TGTGCCAGCAGGACCCGGGAGAGCTCCTACAATGAGCAGTTCTTC. Encoded protein: CASRTRESSYNEQFF. This rearrangement joins TRBV2 to TRBJ2-1; D possibly corresponds to TRBD2 (6 bases). The CDR3 extends over 15 amino acids. Germline lookup yields CDR1 SNHLY and CDR2 FYNNEI. V dropped 6 bases and J dropped 0 bases, with 12 bases sitting between them.

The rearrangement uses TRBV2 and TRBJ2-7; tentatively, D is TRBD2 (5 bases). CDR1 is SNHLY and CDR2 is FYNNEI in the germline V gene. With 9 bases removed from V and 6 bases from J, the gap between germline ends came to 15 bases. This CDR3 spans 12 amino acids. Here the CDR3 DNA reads TGTGCCAGTGAGGGCCAGACCCTCGAGCAGTACTTC. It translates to CASEGQTLEQYF.

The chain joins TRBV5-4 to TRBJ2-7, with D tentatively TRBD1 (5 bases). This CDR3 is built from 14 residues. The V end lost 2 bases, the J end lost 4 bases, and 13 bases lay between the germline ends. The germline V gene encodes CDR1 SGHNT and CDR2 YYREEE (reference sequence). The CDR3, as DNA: TGTGCCAGCAGCTTCCAGGGCAGTAGGTACGAGCAGTACTTC. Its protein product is CASSFQGSRYEQYF.

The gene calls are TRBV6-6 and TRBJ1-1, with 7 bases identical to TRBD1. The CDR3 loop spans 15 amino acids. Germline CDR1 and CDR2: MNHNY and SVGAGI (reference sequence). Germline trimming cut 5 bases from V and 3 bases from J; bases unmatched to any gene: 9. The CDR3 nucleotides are TGTGCCAGCAGTAACAAACAGGGGATGGACACTGAAGCTTTCTTT. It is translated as CASSNKQGMDTEAFF.

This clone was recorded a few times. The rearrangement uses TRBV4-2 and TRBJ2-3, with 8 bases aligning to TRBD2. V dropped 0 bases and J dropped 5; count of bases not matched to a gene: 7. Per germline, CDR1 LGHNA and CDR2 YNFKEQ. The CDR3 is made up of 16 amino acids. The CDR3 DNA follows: TGTGCCAGCAGCCAAGAAGCGGGAGTAGGAAAAGATACGCAGTATTTT. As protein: CASSQEAGVGKDTQYF.

CDR3 sequence: CACSGDSNQPQHF. DNA of the CDR3: TGTGCCTGTTCCGGGGATAGCAATCAGCCCCAGCATTTT. This chain joins TRBV30 and TRBJ1-5; no clear D. Trimming removed 6 bases at V and 0 bases at J, with 9 bases between. Per the germline V gene, CDR1 is GTSNPN and CDR2 is SVGIG (reference sequence). There are 13 residues in the CDR3.

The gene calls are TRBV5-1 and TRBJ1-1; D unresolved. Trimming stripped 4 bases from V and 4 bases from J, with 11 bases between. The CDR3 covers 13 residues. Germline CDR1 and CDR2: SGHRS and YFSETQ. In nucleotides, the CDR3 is TGCGCCAGCAGCCGGGAAGGAGTCACTGAAGCTTTCTTT. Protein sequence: CASSREGVTEAFF.

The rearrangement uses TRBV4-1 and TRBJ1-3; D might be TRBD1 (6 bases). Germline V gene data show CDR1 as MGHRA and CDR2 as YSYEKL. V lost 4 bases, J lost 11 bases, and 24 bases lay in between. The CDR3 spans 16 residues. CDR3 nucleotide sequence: TGCGCCAGCAGCCGTCAAGGGGAGTTGGGGGCGGGGGCCATATATTTT. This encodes CASSRQGELGAGAIYF.

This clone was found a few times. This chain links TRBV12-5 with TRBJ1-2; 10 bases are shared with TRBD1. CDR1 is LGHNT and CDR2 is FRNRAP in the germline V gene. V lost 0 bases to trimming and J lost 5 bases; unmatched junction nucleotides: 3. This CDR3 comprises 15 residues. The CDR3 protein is CASGLVGTGAYGYTF. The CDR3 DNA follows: TGTGCTAGTGGTTTGGTAGGGACAGGGGCTTATGGCTACACCTTC.

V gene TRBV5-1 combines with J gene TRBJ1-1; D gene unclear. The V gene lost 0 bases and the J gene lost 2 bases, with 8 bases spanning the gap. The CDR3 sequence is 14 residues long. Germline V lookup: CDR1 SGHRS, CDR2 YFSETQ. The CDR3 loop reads CASSLEQFNTEAFF. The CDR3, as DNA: TGCGCCAGCAGCTTGGAACAGTTCAACACTGAAGCTTTCTTT. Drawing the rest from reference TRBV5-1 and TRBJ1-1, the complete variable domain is KAGVTQTPRYLIKTRGQQVTLSCSPISGHRSVSWYQQTPGQGLQFLFEYFSETQRNKGNFPGRFSGRQFSNSRSEMNVSTLELGDSALYLCASSLEQFNTEAFFGQGTRLTVV.

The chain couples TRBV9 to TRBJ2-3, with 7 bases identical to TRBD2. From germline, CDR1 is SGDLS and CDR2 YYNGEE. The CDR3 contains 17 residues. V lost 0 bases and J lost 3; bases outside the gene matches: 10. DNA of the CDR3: TGTGCCAGCAGCGTAGGGTCGGCAGGGAGGGTTACAGATACGCAGTATTTT. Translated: CASSVGSAGRVTDTQYF.

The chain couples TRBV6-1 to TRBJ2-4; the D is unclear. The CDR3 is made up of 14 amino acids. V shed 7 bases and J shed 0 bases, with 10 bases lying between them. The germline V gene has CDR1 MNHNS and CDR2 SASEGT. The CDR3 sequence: CASKPLLAKNIQYF. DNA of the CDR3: TGTGCCAGCAAGCCCCTTCTAGCCAAAAACATTCAGTACTTC.

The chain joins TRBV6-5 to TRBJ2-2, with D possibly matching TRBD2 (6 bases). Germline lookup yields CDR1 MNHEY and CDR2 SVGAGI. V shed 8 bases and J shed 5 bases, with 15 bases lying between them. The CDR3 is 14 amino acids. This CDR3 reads CASVYQEGTGELFF. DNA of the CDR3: TGTGCCAGCGTGTACCAGGAGGGGACCGGGGAGCTGTTTTTT.

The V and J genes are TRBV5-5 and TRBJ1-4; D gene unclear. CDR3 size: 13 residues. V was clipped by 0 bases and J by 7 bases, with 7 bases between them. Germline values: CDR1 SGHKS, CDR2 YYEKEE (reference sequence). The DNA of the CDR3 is TGTGCCAGCAGCTTGGTCTCGAGTGAAAAACTGTTTTTT. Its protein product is CASSLVSSEKLFF.

CDR3 in amino acids: CASSLVSNQPQHF. CDR3 in DNA: TGTGCCAGCAGTCTCGTTAGCAATCAGCCCCAGCATTTT. The rearrangement joins TRBV27 to TRBJ1-5; no clear D gene. This CDR3 is built from 13 residues. Germline lookup yields CDR1 MNHEY and CDR2 SMNVEV (reference sequence). V dropped 5 bases and J dropped 0 bases, with 5 bases sitting between them.

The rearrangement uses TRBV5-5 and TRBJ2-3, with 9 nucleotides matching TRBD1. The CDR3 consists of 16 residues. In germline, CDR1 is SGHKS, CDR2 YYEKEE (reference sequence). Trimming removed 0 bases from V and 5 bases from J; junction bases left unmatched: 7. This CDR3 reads CASSLAVQGAIDTQYF. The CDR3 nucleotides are TGTGCCAGCAGCTTGGCCGTACAGGGGGCTATAGATACGCAGTATTTT.